The present T cell receptor (beta chain) was sequenced within a study of blood T cell repertoires in COVID-19. Study-level information: The analysed material was cDNA or gDNA that came from T cells, B-cell-depleted T cells, or PBMCs.

The CDR3 loop spans 16 amino acids. V was trimmed by 5 bases and J by 2 bases, leaving 15 bases between them. The germline CDR1 and CDR2 sequences are KGHDR and SFDVKD. The repertoire was sequenced with immunoSEQ multiplex PCR; TCRdb's copy has only in-frame clones and lacks some. This sample has 9,500 to 15,000 clones, with 70% to 75% found just once. Material for sequencing was peripheral blood. The chain joins TRBV24-1 to TRBJ2-1, with D perhaps TRBD2 (6 bases). The receptor comes from a human donor in a cohort sampled during active COVID-19. The CDR3 DNA sequence: TGTGCCACCAGTGTTAGAGGAGGGGCGCCCTACAATGAGCAGTTCTTC. Translation gives CATSVRGGAPYNEQFF.